This passage covers 8 T cell receptor beta chains from one sample sequenced in a study of blood T cell repertoires in COVID-19. Sequencing was performed with immunoSEQ multiplex PCR; in TCRdb, only in-frame clones are kept and a portion is missing. The profile shows about 300,000 clones, 85% of them singletons. The sequencing sample was made of PBMCs or T cells enriched from blood (not recorded which). All receptors come from a woman aged 45-60 years who had recovered from COVID-19.

Concerning this clone itself: Other DNA sequences in the same sample also yield this CDR3. The genes are TRBV5-1 and TRBJ2-3; tentatively, D is TRBD2 (5 bases). The V and J ends lost 0 bases and 2 bases respectively, with 7 bases between them. The CDR3 has 14 residues. Looked up from germline, CDR1 is SGHRS and CDR2 is YFSETQ. The CDR3 is CASSLGTSTDTQYF. The DNA of the CDR3 is TGCGCCAGCAGCTTGGGGACTTCCACAGATACGCAGTATTTT.

This chain joins TRBV2 and TRBJ1-1; the D gene is possibly TRBD1 (6 bases). Germline V CDR1 and CDR2: SNHLY, FYNNEI. The CDR3 spans 13 residues. V lost 6 bases, J lost 1 base, and 9 bases lay in between. CDR3 loop: CASRVQGNTEAFF. CDR3 DNA: TGTGCCAGCAGGGTACAGGGGAACACTGAAGCTTTCTTT. Full variable domain (outside the CDR3, taken from reference TRBV2 and TRBJ1-1): EPEVTQTPSHQVTQMGQEVILRCVPISNHLYFYWYRQILGQKVEFLVSFYNNEISEKSEIFDDQFSVERPDGSNFTLKIRSTKLEDSAMYFCASRVQGNTEAFFGQGTRLTVV.

The genes are TRBV6-1 and TRBJ2-5; the D is unclear. The germline V gene has CDR1 MNHNS and CDR2 SASEGT. The CDR3 totals 14 residues. V dropped 0 bases and J dropped 0 bases, with 5 bases sitting between them. The CDR3 is CASSEAYYQETQYF. The CDR3 coding sequence is TGTGCCAGCAGTGAAGCGTACTACCAAGAGACCCAGTACTTC.

This chain joins TRBV19 and TRBJ1-6; 7 bases are a match to TRBD1. Germline V gives CDR1 LNHDA, CDR2 SQIVND (reference sequence). CDR3 length equals 16 residues. With V trimmed by 6 bases and J by 2 bases, 7 bases remained unmatched. CDR3 DNA: TGTGCCAGTAGCCCTAGAGGGGGCACCTATAATTCACCCCTCCACTTT. This codes for CASSPRGGTYNSPLHF.

This clone was counted between two and nine times. The rearrangement joins TRBV5-1 to TRBJ2-3, with 10 bases lining up with TRBD1. The germline V gene has CDR1 SGHRS and CDR2 YFSETQ. The CDR3 contains 15 residues. The ends lost 3 bases at V and 4 bases at J; junction bases unmatched: 5. CDR3 sequence (DNA): TGCGCCAGCAGCTCCGAAGGACAGGGGGCAGATACGCAGTATTTT. This encodes CASSSEGQGADTQYF.

The chain carries TRBV18 and TRBJ1-2; TRBD1 matches 8 bases. CDR3 length: 16 residues. Germline assignment: CDR1 KGHSH and CDR2 LQKENI. The ends lost 6 bases at V and 5 bases at J; junction bases unmatched: 14. The CDR3: CASSNLLPTGDYGYTF. Here the CDR3 DNA reads TGTGCCAGCTCGAACCTACTCCCGACAGGGGATTATGGCTACACCTTC.

J is TRBJ2-7 and V is TRBV27; no definite D call. Per germline, CDR1 MNHEY and CDR2 SMNVEV (reference sequence). Trimming cost V 5 bases and J 2 bases, with 16 bases left between them. The CDR3 runs 15 residues. CDR3 sequence reads: CASSELVTSAYEQYF. Written as DNA, the CDR3 is TGTGCCAGCAGTGAGCTAGTAACCAGCGCCTACGAGCAGTACTTC.

This clone has a handful of counts. The gene calls are TRBV6-5 and TRBJ2-2; D possibly corresponds to TRBD1 (8 bases). This CDR3 has 15 residues. V lost 4 bases and J 4 bases, leaving 13 bases between the germline ends. The germline V gene encodes CDR1 MNHEY and CDR2 SVGAGI. The CDR3 nucleotides are TGTGCCAGCAGTTCCACAGGGGGGGTCACCGGGGAGCTGTTTTTT. This encodes CASSSTGGVTGELFF.